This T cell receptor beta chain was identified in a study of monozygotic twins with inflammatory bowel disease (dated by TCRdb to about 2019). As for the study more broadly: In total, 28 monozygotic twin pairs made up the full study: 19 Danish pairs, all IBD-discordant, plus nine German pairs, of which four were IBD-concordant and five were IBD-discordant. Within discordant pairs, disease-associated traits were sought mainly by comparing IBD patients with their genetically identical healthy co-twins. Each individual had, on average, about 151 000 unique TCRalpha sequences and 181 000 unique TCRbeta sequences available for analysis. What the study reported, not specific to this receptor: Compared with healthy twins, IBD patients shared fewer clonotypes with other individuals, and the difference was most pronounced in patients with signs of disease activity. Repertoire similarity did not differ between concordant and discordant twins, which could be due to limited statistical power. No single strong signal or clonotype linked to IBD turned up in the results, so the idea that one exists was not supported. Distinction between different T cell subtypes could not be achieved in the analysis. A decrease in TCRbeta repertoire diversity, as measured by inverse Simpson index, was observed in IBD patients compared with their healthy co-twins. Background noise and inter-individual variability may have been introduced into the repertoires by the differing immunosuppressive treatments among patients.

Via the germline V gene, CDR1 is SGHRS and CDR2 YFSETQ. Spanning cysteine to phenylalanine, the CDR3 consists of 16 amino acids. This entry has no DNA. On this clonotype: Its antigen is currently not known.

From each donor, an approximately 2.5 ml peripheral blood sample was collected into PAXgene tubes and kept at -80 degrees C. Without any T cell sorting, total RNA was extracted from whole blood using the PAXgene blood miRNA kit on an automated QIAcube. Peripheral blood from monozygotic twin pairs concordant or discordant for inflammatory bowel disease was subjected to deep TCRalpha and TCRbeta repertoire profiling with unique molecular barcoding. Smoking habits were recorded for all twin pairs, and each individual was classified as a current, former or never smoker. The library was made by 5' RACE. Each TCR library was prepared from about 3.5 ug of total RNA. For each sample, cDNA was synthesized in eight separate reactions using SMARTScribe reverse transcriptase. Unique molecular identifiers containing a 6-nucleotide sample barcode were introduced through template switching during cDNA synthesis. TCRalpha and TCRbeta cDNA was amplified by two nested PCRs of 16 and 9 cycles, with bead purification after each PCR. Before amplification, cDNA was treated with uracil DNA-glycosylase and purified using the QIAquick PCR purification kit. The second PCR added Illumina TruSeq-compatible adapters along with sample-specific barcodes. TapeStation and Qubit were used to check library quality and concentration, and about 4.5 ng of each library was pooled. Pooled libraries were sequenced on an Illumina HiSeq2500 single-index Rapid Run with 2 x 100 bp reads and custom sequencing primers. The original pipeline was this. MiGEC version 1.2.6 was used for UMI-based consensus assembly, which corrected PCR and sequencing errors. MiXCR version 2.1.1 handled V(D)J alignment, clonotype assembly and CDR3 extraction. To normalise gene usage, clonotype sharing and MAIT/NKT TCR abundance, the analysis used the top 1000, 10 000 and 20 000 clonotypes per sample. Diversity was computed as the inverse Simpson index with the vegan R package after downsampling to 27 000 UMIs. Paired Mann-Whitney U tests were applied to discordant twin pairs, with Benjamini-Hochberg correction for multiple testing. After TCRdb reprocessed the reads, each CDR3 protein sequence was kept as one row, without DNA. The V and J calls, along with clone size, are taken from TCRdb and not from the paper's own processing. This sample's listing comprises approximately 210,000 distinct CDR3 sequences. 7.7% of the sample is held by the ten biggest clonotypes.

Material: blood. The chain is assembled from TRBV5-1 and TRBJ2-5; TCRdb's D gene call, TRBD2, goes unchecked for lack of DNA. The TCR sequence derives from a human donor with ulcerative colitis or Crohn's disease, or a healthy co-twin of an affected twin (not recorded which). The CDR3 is CASSRRSLETQETQYF.